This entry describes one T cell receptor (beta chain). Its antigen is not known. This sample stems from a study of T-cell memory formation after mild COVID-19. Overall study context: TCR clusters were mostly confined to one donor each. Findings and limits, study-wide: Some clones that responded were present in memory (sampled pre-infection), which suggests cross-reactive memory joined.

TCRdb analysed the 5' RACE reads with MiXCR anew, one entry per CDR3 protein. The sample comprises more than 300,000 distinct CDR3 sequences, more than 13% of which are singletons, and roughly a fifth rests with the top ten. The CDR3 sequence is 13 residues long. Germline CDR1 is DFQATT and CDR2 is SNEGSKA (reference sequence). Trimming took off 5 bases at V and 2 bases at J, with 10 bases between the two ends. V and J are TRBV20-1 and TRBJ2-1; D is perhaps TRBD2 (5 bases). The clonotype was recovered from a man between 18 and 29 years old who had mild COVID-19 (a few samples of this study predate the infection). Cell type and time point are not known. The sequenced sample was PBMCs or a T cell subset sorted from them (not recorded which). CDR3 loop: CSARTRAYNEQFF. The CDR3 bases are TGCAGTGCTCGGACTCGCGCCTACAATGAGCAGTTCTTC.